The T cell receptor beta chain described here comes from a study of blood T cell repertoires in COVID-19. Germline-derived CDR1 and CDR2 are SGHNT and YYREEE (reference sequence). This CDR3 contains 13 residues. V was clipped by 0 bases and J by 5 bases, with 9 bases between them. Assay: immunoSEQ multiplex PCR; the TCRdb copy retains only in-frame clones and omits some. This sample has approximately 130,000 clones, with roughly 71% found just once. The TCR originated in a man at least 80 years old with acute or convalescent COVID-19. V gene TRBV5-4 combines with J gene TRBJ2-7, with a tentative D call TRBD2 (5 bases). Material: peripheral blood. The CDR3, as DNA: TGTGCCAGCAGCTTGGTAGGGAGCGACGAGCAGTACTTC. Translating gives CASSLVGSDEQYF.